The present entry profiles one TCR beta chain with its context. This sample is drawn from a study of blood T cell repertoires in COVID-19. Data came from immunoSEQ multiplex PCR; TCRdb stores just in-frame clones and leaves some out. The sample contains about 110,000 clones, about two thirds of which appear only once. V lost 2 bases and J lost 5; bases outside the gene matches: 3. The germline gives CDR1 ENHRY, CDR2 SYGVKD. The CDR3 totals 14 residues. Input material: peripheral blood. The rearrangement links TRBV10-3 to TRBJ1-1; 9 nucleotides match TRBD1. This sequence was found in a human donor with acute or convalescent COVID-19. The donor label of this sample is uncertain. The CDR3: CAISETGGRTEAFF. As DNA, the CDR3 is TGTGCCATCAGTGAGACAGGGGGCAGGACTGAAGCTTTCTTT.